The clone carrying this T cell receptor beta chain came up many times. Its antigen remains unidentified. The data originate from a study of early T cells in non-severe SARS-CoV-2 infection. Turning to the study itself: From unsorted whole blood, bulk RNA was sequenced, and the chains remained unpaired. General observations from the study: The matching step, a VDJdb search, favored anti-spike CD8 responses and missed private and CD4 specificities.

CDR3 length equals 16 residues. V was trimmed by 1 base and J by 3 bases, leaving 16 bases between them. The germline gives CDR1 LGHDT, CDR2 YNNKEL (reference sequence). The protocol attached unique molecular identifiers to individual cDNA molecules. In TCRdb, the 5' RACE reads were re-called with MiXCR into one record per CDR3 protein. The table includes about 70,000 distinct CDR3 sequences, approximately 4.5% detected once. The sample here was whole blood, taken at baseline. The rearrangement uses TRBV3-1 and TRBJ2-7; a possible D gene is TRBD1 (6 bases). The sequence was obtained from an adult who was a healthcare worker with PCR-confirmed SARS-CoV-2 infection or an uninfected control (not recorded which). The donor label of this sample is uncertain. The DNA of the CDR3 is TGTGCCAGCAGCCAAGCCTATACAGGGTACGTCTACGAGCAGTACTTC. Amino acid sequence: CASSQAYTGYVYEQYF.